This TCR beta chain was captured by sequencing in a study of blood T cell repertoires in COVID-19. The overall study: The United States, Italy and Spain provided the acute and convalescent COVID-19 samples. PBMCs, B-cell-depleted T cells, or T cells were the source of the cDNA or gDNA that made up the material.

Original analysis: Estimation of nucleated cell counts relied on the amplification of reference gene primers. Repertoires were generated with immunoSEQ multiplex PCR, while TCRdb's copy carries only in-frame clones and drops some. The V and J calls and the clone size are those of that table, but D and trimming were determined from the DNA. The table lists roughly 38,000 clones, roughly 76% of them singletons. Germline lookup yields CDR1 MDHEN and CDR2 SYDVKM. The J segment lost 9 bases and the V segment lost 7 bases, leaving 25 bases of the junction unmatched. The CDR3 has 18 amino acids. V usage is TRBV28 and J usage is TRBJ2-7; 9 nucleotides align to TRBD2. This sequence was found in a man in his 70s with active or convalescent COVID-19. Sequencing was carried out using peripheral blood. The CDR3 bases are TGTGCCAGCACCAACGGACTAGCGAGGGCGATTTCGATGATTCCGCAGTACTTC. It is translated as CASTNGLARAISMIPQYF.